This TCR beta chain was found in a study of blood T cell repertoires in COVID-19. The overall study: Samples of COVID-19 (acute and convalescent) were obtained from the United States, Italy and Spain. T cells, B-cell-depleted T cells, or PBMCs provided the cDNA or gDNA that served as material.

The length of the CDR3 is 13 residues. In germline, CDR1 is SGHTA, CDR2 FQGNSA. Trimming stripped 1 base from V and 4 bases from J, with 7 bases between. As handled by the study authors: How many nucleated cells were present was estimated from reference gene primer amplification. Assay used: immunoSEQ multiplex PCR; TCRdb lists only in-frame clones, some missing. V, J and clone size are taken as reported in that table, and D and trimming were inferred from the DNA itself. The sample yields more than 50,000 clones, approximately 90% seen once. The chain has TRBV7-2 and TRBJ1-2; unclear D gene. The material sequenced was peripheral blood. This TCR derives from a human donor with active COVID-19. The donor label of this sample is uncertain. CDR3 sequence reads: CASSLGGPYGYTF. DNA of the CDR3: TGTGCCAGCAGCTTAGGAGGGCCCTATGGCTACACCTTC.